These 27 T cell receptor beta chains were all obtained from the same sample, sequenced in a study of CD8 T cells in Susac syndrome. Reverse transcription used about 0.45 to 1 ug RNA and random hexamers. TCRdb passed the immunoSEQ multiplex PCR reads through MiXCR, listing each CDR3 protein once. The repertoire consists of about 280,000 distinct CDR3 sequences, with around 84% occurring once and the leading ten covering approximately 0.11%. What was sequenced was CD8+ T cells from PBMCs. These receptor sequences come from a human donor with multiple sclerosis.

The chain has TRBV28 and TRBJ2-3; the match to TRBD2 covers 10 bases. J gave up 8 bases and V 1 base, and 3 bases lay outside the gene matches. This CDR3 has 14 residues. CDR1 and CDR2 from the germline V gene are MDHEN and SYDVKM. The CDR3 region is CASSLLWTSGTQYF. CDR3 nucleotide sequence: TGTGCCAGCAGTTTATTGTGGACTAGCGGTACGCAGTATTTT.

The genes are TRBV4-1 and TRBJ2-1; TRBD2 matches 7 bases. Trimming removed 4 bases from V and 6 bases from J; junction bases left unmatched: 15. The CDR3 sequence is 17 residues long. From germline, CDR1 is MGHRA and CDR2 YSYEKL. CDR3 residues: CASSPSWGGGLRNEQFF. The CDR3 DNA follows: TGCGCCAGCAGCCCTTCGTGGGGGGGAGGGCTCCGCAATGAGCAGTTCTTC.

This clonotype turned up a few times. The rearrangement links TRBV27 to TRBJ2-1, with D tentatively TRBD1 (6 bases). Trimming shortened V by 6 bases and J by 4 bases, and 19 bases separated the two germline ends. CDR3 length: 16 residues. Germline values: CDR1 MNHEY, CDR2 SMNVEV (reference sequence). For the CDR3, the DNA is TGTGCCAGCAGACGCCCCCCGGGACAAAATTACAATGAGCAGTTCTTC. Its translation is CASRRPPGQNYNEQFF.

The V and J genes are TRBV2 and TRBJ2-1, with 8 bases matching TRBD2. The J segment lost 6 bases and the V segment lost 7 bases, leaving 8 bases of the junction unmatched. Per the germline V gene, CDR1 is SNHLY and CDR2 is FYNNEI. CDR3 size: 14 residues. CDR3 sequence (DNA): TGTGCCAGCACGGCTAGCGGGTTCCCCAATGAGCAGTTCTTC. It codes for CASTASGFPNEQFF.

The V and J genes are TRBV19 and TRBJ1-1; D unclear. The germline V gene has CDR1 LNHDA and CDR2 SQIVND (reference sequence). The CDR3 spans 17 residues. V gave up 4 bases and J gave up 0 bases, with 18 bases separating them. CDR3 protein: CASSTLRGHPMNTEAFF. The CDR3 nucleotides are TGTGCCAGTAGTACCCTACGAGGCCACCCCATGAACACTGAAGCTTTCTTT.

The chain joins TRBV20-1 to TRBJ2-2; the match to TRBD2 covers 7 bases. CDR3 length: 16 residues. Germline assignment: CDR1 DFQATT and CDR2 SNEGSKA (reference sequence). The V and J ends lost 0 bases and 4 bases, in that order; junction bases with no gene match: 8. The CDR3 DNA is TGCAGTGCTAGAGATCGGGGGGAGGGCCTCACCGGGGAGCTGTTTTTT. It encodes CSARDRGEGLTGELFF.

This clonotype was picked up a small number of times. The chain uses TRBV6-5 and TRBJ1-2; D gene uncertain. Germline CDR1 reads MNHEY; CDR2 reads SVGAGI. V was pared by 2 bases and J by 8 bases, with 12 bases between. CDR3 length equals 13 residues. The CDR3 DNA reads TGTGCCAGCAGTTACGGGTCCAATCTGGGCTACACCTTC. It is translated as CASSYGSNLGYTF.

The V gene is TRBV27, the J gene TRBJ1-5; D not resolved. The CDR3 loop spans 16 amino acids. The V and J ends lost 6 bases and 6 bases respectively, with 21 bases between them. Germline assignment: CDR1 MNHEY and CDR2 SMNVEV (reference sequence). CDR3 bases: TGTGCCAGCAGCGCCAGACCGAGGTCGTACGGTCAGCCCCAGCATTTT. Translating it yields CASSARPRSYGQPQHF.

The V call is TRBV20-1, the J call TRBJ1-2, with TRBD1 matching over 10 bases. Losses at the gene ends were 6 bases for V and 4 bases for J; bases not matched to a gene: 5. The length of the CDR3 is 13 residues. Germline lookup yields CDR1 DFQATT and CDR2 SNEGSKA (reference sequence). The DNA of the CDR3 is TGCAGTGCCGGGACAGGGGATTTCTATGGCTACACCTTC. Residues: CSAGTGDFYGYTF.

This chain uses TRBV19 with TRBJ2-5, with a tentative D call TRBD1 (6 bases). This CDR3 region has 15 residues. Germline assignment: CDR1 LNHDA and CDR2 SQIVND (reference sequence). V was clipped by 5 bases and J by 0 bases, with 13 bases between them. The DNA of the CDR3 is TGTGCCAGTAGTGCCCTCTACAGGGACCAAGAGACCCAGTACTTC. Translation: CASSALYRDQETQYF.

The chain combines TRBV6-5 with TRBJ1-2, with 7 nucleotides matching TRBD1. The germline CDR1 and CDR2 sequences are MNHEY and SVGAGI. The CDR3 extends over 14 amino acids. V gave up 5 bases and J gave up 4 bases; unmatched junction bases: 7. The CDR3 reads CASSPPPGGYGYTF. In DNA, the CDR3 is TGTGCCAGCAGTCCACCTCCAGGGGGCTATGGCTACACCTTC.

The chain is built from TRBV2 and TRBJ2-4, with 8 bases matching TRBD2. The CDR3 runs 15 residues. V lost 7 bases, J lost 9 bases, and 14 bases stayed unmatched. CDR1 and CDR2 (germline): SNHLY, FYNNEI. The CDR3 reads CASTGGERERIIQYF. As DNA, the CDR3 is TGTGCCAGCACCGGGGGAGAGCGGGAGAGGATCATTCAGTACTTC. Drawing the rest from reference TRBV2 and TRBJ2-4, the complete variable domain is EPEVTQTPSHQVTQMGQEVILRCVPISNHLYFYWYRQILGQKVEFLVSFYNNEISEKSEIFDDQFSVERPDGSNFTLKIRSTKLEDSAMYFCASTGGERERIIQYFGAGTRLSVL.

J is TRBJ1-1 and V is TRBV19, with D maybe TRBD1 (6 bases). In germline, CDR1 is LNHDA, CDR2 SQIVND (reference sequence). V lost 3 bases and J 1 base, leaving 12 bases between the germline ends. This CDR3 is 15 amino acids long. CDR3 protein: CASSITPDRNTEAFF. CDR3 DNA: TGTGCCAGTAGTATTACCCCGGACAGGAACACTGAAGCTTTCTTT.

The chain's CDR3 is CASRIKLAPDTQYF. The CDR3 bases are TGTGCCAGTAGGATAAAACTAGCGCCAGATACGCAGTATTTT. This chain uses TRBV19 with TRBJ2-3; TRBD2 agrees at 7 bases. Trimming at V came to 6 bases and at J to 4 bases, leaving 7 bases not matched to a gene. The germline V gene encodes CDR1 LNHDA and CDR2 SQIVND (reference sequence). The CDR3 totals 14 residues.

This clonotype was seen once. The chain uses TRBV9 and TRBJ2-7, with D perhaps matching TRBD1 or TRBD2 (5 bases each). CDR1 is SGDLS, CDR2 YYNGEE, per germline. Trimming removed 0 bases at V and 0 bases at J, with 13 bases between. This CDR3 spans 16 amino acids. As DNA, the CDR3 is TGTGCCAGCAGCGTAGGTGGGGACGTAAGCTCCTACGAGCAGTACTTC. Translation: CASSVGGDVSSYEQYF.

This clonotype was detected only once. This chain uses TRBV27 with TRBJ2-3; perhaps TRBD1 as D (6 bases). The CDR3 contains 14 residues. Germline lookup yields CDR1 MNHEY and CDR2 SMNVEV (reference sequence). Trimming took off 4 bases at V and 4 bases at J, with 12 bases between the two ends. This CDR3 reads CASSYDRRPDTQYF. CDR3 in DNA: TGTGCCAGCAGTTATGACAGGCGGCCAGATACGCAGTATTTT.

The V gene is TRBV11-2, the J gene TRBJ1-2; 10 positions match TRBD1. The CDR3 consists of 14 residues. V dropped 5 bases and J dropped 3; count of bases not matched to a gene: 3. Germline CDR1 is SGHAT and CDR2 is FQNNGV. The CDR3 DNA reads as TGTGCCAGCAGCACGACAGGGGGCGACTATGGCTACACCTTC. The encoded protein is CASSTTGGDYGYTF.

The gene calls are TRBV11-1 and TRBJ2-3, with 10 bases identical to TRBD2. From germline, CDR1 is SGHAT and CDR2 FQDESV (reference sequence). The CDR3 has 20 amino acids. V lost 4 bases and J lost 0; bases outside the gene matches: 16. DNA for the CDR3: TGTGCCAGCAGCTCACCCCTGGTATCAGCGGGAGGGCCGAGCACAGATACGCAGTATTTT. Encoded protein: CASSSPLVSAGGPSTDTQYF.

This clonotype was observed a few times. The rearrangement uses TRBV27 and TRBJ2-7; possibly TRBD1 or TRBD2 for D (6 bases each). CDR1 and CDR2 from the germline V gene are MNHEY and SMNVEV (reference sequence). V was trimmed by 3 bases and J by 2 bases, leaving 20 bases between them. CDR3 length: 17 amino acids. The CDR3 reads CASSLGAGSGRPYEQYF. The CDR3 region has the DNA TGTGCCAGCAGTTTGGGGGCGGGGAGCGGGCGTCCCTACGAGCAGTACTTC.

This clonotype was counted a few times. The chain has TRBV29-1 and TRBJ2-7, with D hard to call. CDR3 length equals 14 residues. Germline V CDR1 and CDR2: SQVTM, ANQGSEA. The ends were cut back, 2 bases at V and 4 bases at J, with 15 bases in the middle. The CDR3 region has the DNA TGCAGCGTTGAATGGGCTTCCCCCCGATACGAGCAGTACTTC. It translates to CSVEWASPRYEQYF.

This chain links TRBV19 with TRBJ2-2, with D perhaps assigned TRBD1 or TRBD2 (5 bases each). The V and J ends lost 5 bases and 5 bases respectively, with 24 bases between them. Germline V lookup: CDR1 LNHDA, CDR2 SQIVND (reference sequence). The CDR3 loop spans 18 amino acids. CDR3: CASSSQTTGARRTGELFF. The CDR3 nucleotides are TGTGCCAGTAGTTCGCAGACAACCGGGGCCCGGAGAACCGGGGAGCTGTTTTTT.

This clonotype was seen a few times. The CDR3 DNA reads TGTGCCACCAGTGCTCGGACTAGCGGGAGTAATGAGCAGTTCTTC. Amino acid sequence: CATSARTSGSNEQFF. The J gene is TRBJ2-1, the V gene TRBV24-1; 13 bases agree with TRBD2. Germline V lookup: CDR1 KGHDR, CDR2 SFDVKD. The CDR3 contains 15 residues. After removal of 5 bases from V and 7 bases from J, the junction contained 4 bases not matched to a gene.

The rearrangement uses TRBV29-1 and TRBJ1-4; TRBD1 matches 7 bases. V was clipped by 0 bases and J by 4 bases; unmatched bases: 11. CDR3 size: 17 residues. The germline V gene has CDR1 SQVTM and CDR2 ANQGSEA. Here the CDR3 DNA reads TGCAGCGTTGAAGATCCCAGCAGGGGGGGGCATAATGAAAAACTGTTTTTT. This encodes CSVEDPSRGGHNEKLFF.

The CDR3 DNA reads as TGTGCCAGCAGCCCCCCTAGCGGGAGGGATAAAAACATTCAGTACTTC. Translating it yields CASSPPSGRDKNIQYF. V is TRBV11-2 and J is TRBJ2-4, with 12 positions matching TRBD2. This CDR3 comprises 16 residues. Germline CDR1 SGHAT, CDR2 FQNNGV. Unmatched junction bases numbered 6, after V lost 5 bases and J lost 4 bases.

CDR3 sequence: CASSYGWDQPQHF. The DNA for the CDR3 is TGTGCCAGCAGCTACGGTTGGGATCAGCCCCAGCATTTT. The chain employs TRBV6-1 and TRBJ1-5; no reliable D call. The CDR3 extends over 13 amino acids. The V gene's germline CDR1 is MNHNS and CDR2 SASEGT. V lost 6 bases, J lost 5 bases, and 11 bases lay in between.

J is TRBJ2-7 and V is TRBV28; D gene ambiguous. Germline V gene lookup returns CDR1 MDHEN and CDR2 SYDVKM. V was cut by 0 bases and J by 0 bases, with 12 bases left in between. This CDR3 has 16 residues. The CDR3 region is CASSLWDQLSSYEQYF. CDR3 DNA sequence: TGTGCCAGCAGTTTATGGGATCAGCTAAGCTCCTACGAGCAGTACTTC.

This sequence joins TRBV20-1 and TRBJ1-1; maybe TRBD1 (5 bases). V lost 0 bases and J lost 3, with 20 bases in between. The CDR3 is 17 residues long. Germline CDR1 DFQATT, CDR2 SNEGSKA (reference sequence). Here the CDR3 DNA reads TGCAGTGCTAGAGATCCGGGGAAGGGGATTCCTTACACTGAAGCTTTCTTT. It encodes CSARDPGKGIPYTEAFF.